The source of this TCR beta chain is a study of cytomegalovirus exposure and HLA in healthy donors. The overall study: There were some 400 genotyped donors. Of these, 81% fell in the genetic ancestry cluster associated with self-reported Caucasian donors.

Researchers ran the PCR with 60 Vbeta and 13 Jbeta primers. Authors' methods: In a later analysis, of about 80 million unique beta chains, around 9.9 million appeared in at least two donors. Method: immunoSEQ multiplex PCR; TCRdb's copy keeps in-frame clones and lacks some. V, J and clone size were drawn from that table, and D and trimming were deduced from the DNA. The data show over 85,000 clones, with around three quarters seen just once and 2% to 2.5% held by the top ten. Study-wide results and caveats: Among immune exposure information, only CMV serostatus was available. Sequencing depth roughly uniform across donors was assumed in presence/absence analyses.

Comments on this clone: Its antigen is still unknown.

The specimen was PBMCs. The sequence was collected from a middle-aged man in good health and CMV-seronegative.

In DNA form, the CDR3 reads TGTGCCAGTAGTATTCCGGACAGCCGGTTCCGCCCTGAAGCTTTCTTT. The encoded protein is CASSIPDSRFRPEAFF. J is TRBJ1-1 and V is TRBV19, with a weak D call TRBD1 (6 bases). V lost 3 bases and J 6 bases, leaving 20 bases between the germline ends. Germline CDR1 and CDR2: LNHDA and SQIVND (reference sequence). The CDR3 is 16 residues long.